These 30 T cell receptor beta chains were all obtained from the same sample, sequenced in a study of blood T cell repertoires in COVID-19. Libraries were prepared by immunoSEQ multiplex PCR; TCRdb keeps only in-frame clonotypes and omits some of them. The sample comprises roughly 280,000 clones, approximately 83% of which are singletons, and 8% to 13% rests with the top ten. Material: peripheral blood. These receptors originate from a woman aged 65 to 85 with acute or convalescent COVID-19.

The chain has TRBV7-9 and TRBJ2-5; D gene uncertain. V lost 0 bases to trimming and J lost 4 bases, with 6 bases between them. This CDR3 contains 13 residues. CDR1 and CDR2 (germline): SEHNR, FQNEAQ (reference sequence). CDR3 sequence: CASSLAGLETQYF. In nucleotides, the CDR3 is TGTGCCAGCAGCTTAGCGGGCCTAGAGACCCAGTACTTC.

This chain connects TRBV9 to TRBJ2-7; 8 bases fit TRBD1. The germline CDR1 and CDR2 sequences are SGDLS and YYNGEE. V was pared by 0 bases and J by 2 bases, with 7 bases of the junction left unmatched. CDR3 length: 16 amino acids. The CDR3: CASSVGAGQVPYEQYF. For the CDR3, the DNA is TGTGCCAGCAGCGTAGGGGCGGGACAGGTCCCCTACGAGCAGTACTTC.

The chain employs TRBV10-1 and TRBJ2-2; D possibly corresponds to TRBD1 (6 bases). V was pared by 0 bases and J by 2 bases, with 13 bases between. The CDR3 length is 17 residues. In germline, CDR1 is WNHNN, CDR2 SYGVQD (reference sequence). As DNA, the CDR3 is TGCGCCAGCAGTGAGTCCCCCGGCAGGGGTAACACCGGGGAGCTGTTTTTT. Encoded protein: CASSESPGRGNTGELFF.

The V gene is TRBV7-9, the J gene TRBJ1-2, with 7 bases matching TRBD1. Germline V gives CDR1 SEHNR, CDR2 FQNEAQ (reference sequence). The CDR3 has 14 amino acids. Trimming at V came to 0 bases and at J to 6 bases, leaving 4 bases not matched to a gene. The CDR3 is CASSLAGGVNGYTF. The CDR3 DNA follows: TGTGCCAGCAGCTTAGCAGGGGGCGTAAATGGCTACACCTTC. Variable domain in full (rest from reference TRBV7-9 and TRBJ1-2): DTGVSQNPRHKITKRGQNVTFRCDPISEHNRLYWYRQTLGQGPEFLTYFQNEAQLEKSRLLSDRFSAERPKGSFSTLEIQRTEQGDSAMYLCASSLAGGVNGYTFGSGTRLTVV.

The rearrangement uses TRBV27 and TRBJ1-5; 8 bases line up with TRBD1. V gave up 6 bases and J gave up 7 bases; unmatched junction bases: 5. Germline V gene lookup returns CDR1 MNHEY and CDR2 SMNVEV (reference sequence). The CDR3 runs 13 residues. The CDR3 reads CASRGQGRQPQHF. The CDR3 nucleotides read TGTGCCAGCAGAGGACAGGGAAGGCAGCCCCAGCATTTT.

This rearrangement joins TRBV10-3 to TRBJ1-2; D may be TRBD1 (6 bases). In germline, CDR1 is ENHRY, CDR2 SYGVKD. The CDR3 runs to 12 residues. V was trimmed by 4 bases and J by 8 bases, leaving 11 bases between them. The CDR3 nucleotides read TGTGCCATCAGTGTTACAGGGAACGGCTACACCTTC. Translated: CAISVTGNGYTF.

This CDR3 is CASSHSPTANTEAFF. The DNA of the CDR3 is TGTGCCAGCAGCCATAGCCCGACCGCGAACACTGAAGCTTTCTTT. The V gene is TRBV5-6, the J gene TRBJ1-1; no definite D call. Germline CDR1 SGHDT, CDR2 YYEEEE. V gave up 4 bases and J gave up 1 base, with 14 bases separating them. CDR3 length: 15 residues.

The V call is TRBV5-4, the J call TRBJ2-5; D perhaps matches TRBD1 (6 bases). This CDR3 region has 14 residues. Germline V gives CDR1 SGHNT, CDR2 YYREEE (reference sequence). The V end lost 4 bases, the J end lost 5 bases, and 15 bases lay between the germline ends. Here the CDR3 DNA reads TGTGCCAGCAGCATATCCACAGGGCGCGAGACCCAGTACTTC. This codes for CASSISTGRETQYF.

The genes are TRBV2 and TRBJ1-5, with TRBD1 as a possible D gene (5 bases). Germline V gene sequence: CDR1 SNHLY, CDR2 FYNNEI. V dropped 2 bases and J dropped 3 bases, with 11 bases sitting between them. This CDR3 has 15 residues. The CDR3 region is CASSEPGLINQPQHF. The DNA of the CDR3 is TGTGCCAGCAGTGAACCGGGACTTATCAATCAGCCCCAGCATTTT.

V gene TRBV7-2 combines with J gene TRBJ2-1, with 12 bases that match TRBD2. CDR3 length equals 16 residues. Per germline, CDR1 SGHTA and CDR2 FQGNSA. V gave up 5 bases and J gave up 7 bases; unmatched junction bases: 9. The CDR3 coding sequence is TGTGCCAGCAGCCCCCGACTAGCGGGGGCGGGGAATGAGCAGTTCTTC. It is translated as CASSPRLAGAGNEQFF.

The rearrangement uses TRBV5-1 and TRBJ2-3, with a tentative D call TRBD1 (8 bases). Germline V CDR1 and CDR2: SGHRS, YFSETQ. This CDR3 has 17 residues. Trimming removed 4 bases from V and 0 bases from J, with 18 bases in between. The DNA for the CDR3 is TGCGCCAGCAGCGGGGGGGACAGGACATCTAGCACAGATACGCAGTATTTT. Amino acid sequence: CASSGGDRTSSTDTQYF.

The V and J genes are TRBV4-1 and TRBJ2-1, with D maybe TRBD2 (6 bases). The V end was cut by 4 bases, the J end by 4 bases, with 17 bases between. The CDR3 consists of 16 residues. Germline CDR1 MGHRA, CDR2 YSYEKL. CDR3 DNA: TGCGCCAGCAGCCGGGAGGCTCCCGGGGTATACAATGAGCAGTTCTTC. Its protein is CASSREAPGVYNEQFF.

DNA of the CDR3: TGCGCCAGCAGCTTGGCCCGTCTGGGAGCGGGGGAGCTGTTTTTT. Protein: CASSLARLGAGELFF. This chain links TRBV5-1 with TRBJ2-2, with D perhaps TRBD2 (5 bases). V dropped 0 bases and J dropped 8 bases, with 14 bases sitting between them. This CDR3 contains 15 residues. CDR1 is SGHRS, CDR2 YFSETQ, per germline. Using reference TRBV5-1 and TRBJ2-2 for the parts outside the CDR3, the full variable domain is KAGVTQTPRYLIKTRGQQVTLSCSPISGHRSVSWYQQTPGQGLQFLFEYFSETQRNKGNFPGRFSGRQFSNSRSEMNVSTLELGDSALYLCASSLARLGAGELFFGEGSRLTVL.

This clone was recorded a few times. The chain is built from TRBV19 and TRBJ1-1; tentatively, D is TRBD1 (5 bases). There are 15 residues in the CDR3. Germline CDR1 and CDR2: LNHDA and SQIVND (reference sequence). The ends were cut back, 2 bases at V and 5 bases at J, with 15 bases in the middle. CDR3 bases: TGTGCCAGTAGTATACAGGGAGGGGAAAAAACTGAAGCTTTCTTT. Translating gives CASSIQGGEKTEAFF.

The CDR3 DNA reads TGCGCCAGCAGCTCCAGGGGCGCTGGGCAAGAGACCCAGTACTTC. It translates to CASSSRGAGQETQYF. The chain combines TRBV5-1 with TRBJ2-5, with D perhaps matching TRBD1 (6 bases). This CDR3 is built from 15 residues. V was clipped by 3 bases and J by 2 bases, with 14 bases between them. Germline V gives CDR1 SGHRS, CDR2 YFSETQ.

Here the CDR3 reads CATSDRTSGVNTQYF. In DNA, the CDR3 is TGTGCCACCAGTGACCGGACTAGCGGGGTGAATACGCAGTATTTT. The genes are TRBV24-1 and TRBJ2-3; 12 bases are shared with TRBD2. Trimming cost V 4 bases and J 7 bases; bases outside gene matches: 5. CDR1 and CDR2 from the germline V gene are KGHDR and SFDVKD. This CDR3 has 15 residues.

The chain employs TRBV5-4 and TRBJ2-5, with D perhaps TRBD2 (7 bases). The CDR3 contains 15 residues. V shed 5 bases and J shed 4 bases, with 18 bases lying between them. Germline assignment: CDR1 SGHNT and CDR2 YYREEE (reference sequence). Here the CDR3 reads CASRERGGTTETQYF. The CDR3 DNA follows: TGTGCCAGCAGGGAGAGGGGGGGGACGACAGAGACCCAGTACTTC.

This clone was detected once. V gene TRBV11-2 combines with J gene TRBJ2-2; D perhaps matches TRBD2 (7 bases). This CDR3 has 14 residues. Trimming shortened V by 2 bases and J by 7 bases, and 11 bases separated the two germline ends. CDR1 and CDR2 (germline): SGHAT, FQNNGV. CDR3 in amino acids: CASSLRGGGGELFF. CDR3 DNA: TGTGCCAGCAGCTTAAGGGGGGGCGGCGGGGAGCTGTTTTTT.

J is TRBJ2-3 and V is TRBV7-8, with TRBD2 matching 10 bases. The CDR3 has 16 amino acids. From germline, CDR1 is SGHVS and CDR2 FQNEAQ. The V gene end was trimmed by 5 bases and the J gene end by 2 bases; junction bases not matched to a gene: 7. DNA of the CDR3: TGTGCCAGCAGCCCGAGGACTAGCGGTCCCACAGATACGCAGTATTTT. As protein: CASSPRTSGPTDTQYF.

The chain links TRBV4-1 to TRBJ1-1; a possible D gene is TRBD1 (5 bases). CDR1 and CDR2 (germline): MGHRA, YSYEKL. This CDR3 has 13 residues. V was trimmed by 4 bases and J by 4 bases, leaving 10 bases between them. CDR3 DNA: TGCGCCAGCAGCCCCACAGGATCCACTGAAGCTTTCTTT. Amino acid sequence: CASSPTGSTEAFF.

CDR3 coding DNA: TGTGCCAGCAGCCTAGGGAGGCCGGACTATGGCTACACCTTC. Its translation: CASSLGRPDYGYTF. V usage is TRBV28 and J usage is TRBJ1-2; D ambiguous. The ends were cut back, 6 bases at V and 3 bases at J, with 14 bases in the middle. Germline values: CDR1 MDHEN, CDR2 SYDVKM. CDR3 length: 14 amino acids.

The chain links TRBV29-1 to TRBJ1-2, with TRBD1 identical over 7 bases. Germline lookup yields CDR1 SQVTM and CDR2 ANQGSEA. Trimming removed 2 bases from V and 3 bases from J; junction bases left unmatched: 3. The CDR3 covers 13 residues. The CDR3 DNA reads TGCAGCGTTGAAAGGGGGCCAGACTATGGCTACACCTTC. Encoded protein: CSVERGPDYGYTF.

The rearrangement joins TRBV30 to TRBJ2-7, with 11 bases aligning to TRBD2. The germline gives CDR1 GTSNPN, CDR2 SVGIG (reference sequence). This CDR3 spans 14 amino acids. With V trimmed by 3 bases and J by 6 bases, 7 bases remained unmatched. The CDR3 loop reads CAWRIAGGPGEQYF. In DNA, the CDR3 is TGTGCCTGGAGAATAGCGGGGGGGCCCGGCGAGCAGTACTTC.

This chain links TRBV5-1 with TRBJ1-1; a weak D match, TRBD1 (5 bases). Germline loops: CDR1 SGHRS, CDR2 YFSETQ. Trimming stripped 0 bases from V and 1 base from J, with 7 bases between. This CDR3 has 14 amino acids. CDR3 nucleotide sequence: TGCGCCAGCAGCTTGGGACAGCCGAACACTGAAGCTTTCTTT. This encodes CASSLGQPNTEAFF.

The chain links TRBV3-1 (or the pseudogene TRBV3-2) to TRBJ1-2; perhaps TRBD1 as D (5 bases). CDR1 is LGHDT and CDR2 is YNNKEL in the germline V gene (reference sequence). CDR3 length: 15 amino acids. Trimming took 3 bases from V and 6 from J, leaving 17 bases between them. CDR3 in DNA: TGTGCCAGCAGCCATTCAGGAGGGGAGGTAAATGGCTACACCTTC. Translation: CASSHSGGEVNGYTF.

The chain has TRBV10-2 and TRBJ2-7, with TRBD1 matching over 8 bases. Germline V gives CDR1 WSHSY, CDR2 SAAADI. This CDR3 has 14 amino acids. The CDR3 here is CAKQSWTGIYEQYF. As DNA, the CDR3 is TGCGCAAAACAGTCGTGGACAGGGATCTACGAGCAGTACTTC.

The chain links TRBV5-4 to TRBJ1-6, with D perhaps TRBD1 (6 bases). CDR1 and CDR2 (germline): SGHNT, YYREEE (reference sequence). V lost 4 bases and J 5 bases, leaving 13 bases between the germline ends. This CDR3 comprises 15 residues. Here the CDR3 DNA reads TGTGCCAGCAGCCCGGGGCCAGGGGATAATTCACCCCTCCACTTT. The encoded protein is CASSPGPGDNSPLHF. Looking up the rest from reference TRBV5-4 and TRBJ1-6 gives the full variable domain: ETGVTQSPTHLIKTRGQQVTLRCSSQSGHNTVSWYQQALGQGPQFIFQYYREEENGRGNFPPRFSGLQFPNYSSELNVNALELDDSALYLCASSPGPGDNSPLHFGNGTRLTVT.

The CDR3: CASSLGPTPEAFF. The CDR3 nucleotides read TGTGCCAGCAGCTTGGGCCCTACCCCTGAAGCTTTCTTT. The V gene is TRBV5-4, the J gene TRBJ1-1; unclear D gene. The CDR3 extends over 13 amino acids. Trimming stripped 0 bases from V and 6 bases from J, with 9 bases between. Germline-derived CDR1 and CDR2 are SGHNT and YYREEE (reference sequence).

This clone was counted once. The genes are TRBV6-5 and TRBJ2-5; 8 bases agree with TRBD1. The length of the CDR3 is 15 residues. V gave up 6 bases and J gave up 4 bases; unmatched junction bases: 10. Germline V gene lookup returns CDR1 MNHEY and CDR2 SVGAGI. Here the CDR3 DNA reads TGTGCCAGCAGCATAACGCAGGGGGCGAGAGAGACCCAGTACTTC. This gives the protein CASSITQGARETQYF.

The genes are TRBV14 and TRBJ1-1; D is possibly TRBD1 (6 bases). There are 14 residues in the CDR3. Per germline, CDR1 SGHDN and CDR2 FVKESK. V was pared by 1 base and J by 4 bases, with 10 bases between. The DNA for the CDR3 is TGTGCCAGCAGCCAAGGTTTCAGGGGCACTGAAGCTTTCTTT. It encodes CASSQGFRGTEAFF.